The rows below give T cell receptor beta chains drawn from one sample of a study of CD8 T cells in Susac syndrome. TCRdb ran MiXCR on the immunoSEQ multiplex PCR reads and lists one entry per CDR3 protein. Of about 120,000 distinct CDR3 sequences listed, 85% to 95% are singletons. The sequencing sample was made of CD4+ T cells from PBMCs. The receptors originated from a human donor in good health. Both conserved end residues are part of each CDR3. A D gene is named only where the DNA matches it firmly. The size field is filled for only some rows; it gives once, few, many or a size class.

abundance	d_gene	j_gene	v_gene	CDR3aa	CDR3nt
NA	NA	TRBJ1-5	TRBV20-1	CSARGMSNQPQHF	TGCAGTGCGCGGGGTATGAGCAATCAGCCCCAGCATTTT
NA	TRBD1	TRBJ2-7	TRBV4-1	CASSQVPRDRVLRPTYEQYF	TGCGCCAGCAGCCAAGTACCTCGGGACAGAGTACTCCGTCCCACCTACGAGCAGTACTTC
NA	NA	TRBJ2-3	TRBV7-9	CASSPSGGDTQYF	TGTGCCAGCAGCCCTAGTGGGGGGGATACGCAGTATTTT
NA	NA	TRBJ2-7	TRBV20-1	CSAPGPNPYEQYF	TGCAGTGCTCCTGGACCGAATCCCTACGAGCAGTACTTC
NA	NA	TRBJ2-2	TRBV7-2	CASSQPIHTGELFF	TGTGCCAGCAGCCAACCGATTCACACCGGGGAGCTGTTTTTT
NA	NA	TRBJ1-3	TRBV2	CASETGSSGNTIYF	TGTGCCAGCGAAACAGGATCATCTGGAAACACCATATATTTT
once	TRBD2	TRBJ2-1	TRBV7-9	CASSLAAGGPGEQFF	TGTGCCAGCAGCTTAGCCGCGGGAGGGCCGGGTGAGCAGTTCTTC
NA	TRBD1	TRBJ2-1	TRBV7-3	CASSPSDRPNEQFF	TGTGCCAGCAGCCCGTCGGACAGGCCTAATGAGCAGTTCTTC
NA	NA	TRBJ2-1	TRBV13	CASSRDGPYNEQFF	TGTGCCAGCAGCCGGGACGGACCCTACAATGAGCAGTTCTTC
NA	TRBD1	TRBJ2-7	TRBV29-1	CSVVRQGDEQYF	TGCAGCGTTGTAAGACAGGGTGACGAGCAGTACTTC
NA	TRBD1	TRBJ1-1	TRBV5-6	CASSMGTGEKGAFF	TGTGCCAGCAGCATGGGGACAGGGGAGAAGGGAGCTTTCTTT
once	NA	TRBJ2-3	TRBV7-2	CASSLANADTQYF	TGTGCCAGCAGCTTAGCGAACGCAGATACGCAGTATTTT
NA	TRBD2	TRBJ2-1	TRBV19	CASSANPGLAGGYNEQFF	TGTGCCAGTAGTGCTAATCCGGGACTAGCGGGAGGTTACAATGAGCAGTTCTTC
NA	TRBD2	TRBJ2-7	TRBV4-1	CASSQEPAGVLNEQYF	TGCGCCAGCAGCCAAGAGCCGGCGGGAGTACTAAACGAGCAGTACTTC
NA	NA	TRBJ2-5	TRBV29-1	CSVEGAEETQYF	TGCAGCGTTGAAGGAGCGGAAGAGACCCAGTACTTC
NA	TRBD2	TRBJ2-5	TRBV2	CASSAGTSGRRETQYF	TGTGCCAGCAGTGCGGGGACTAGCGGGAGGCGCGAGACCCAGTACTTC
NA	NA	TRBJ2-5	TRBV5-1	CASSRSGQETQYF	TGCGCCAGCAGCCGCAGCGGGCAAGAGACCCAGTACTTC
NA	TRBD1	TRBJ1-2	TRBV6-5	CASRRQGGDGYTF	TGTGCCAGCAGAAGACAGGGAGGAGACGGCTACACCTTC
NA	TRBD1	TRBJ2-2	TRBV28	CASSPLIPTGRTGELFF	TGTGCCAGCAGTCCACTGATCCCGACAGGGCGGACCGGGGAGCTGTTTTTT
NA	TRBD1	TRBJ1-2	TRBV27	CASSRGQDNYGYTF	TGTGCCAGCAGCAGAGGACAGGACAACTATGGCTACACCTTC
NA	NA	TRBJ1-1	TRBV7-9	CASSLAQSLNTEAFF	TGTGCCAGCAGCTTAGCGCAGAGTTTGAACACTGAAGCTTTCTTT
NA	TRBD2	TRBJ2-5	TRBV12-3/TRBV12-4	CASSLRLAGGGGTQYF	TGTGCCAGCAGTTTAAGGCTAGCGGGAGGCGGGGGGACCCAGTACTTC
NA	NA	TRBJ2-1	TRBV7-9	CASRSSGDSNEQFF	TGTGCCAGCAGATCATCCGGAGATAGTAATGAGCAGTTCTTC
NA	TRBD2	TRBJ2-3	TRBV11-2	CASSRLAGDIRGSEYF	TGTGCCAGCAGCCGACTAGCGGGAGATATTAGGGGGTCTGAGTATTTT
NA	NA	TRBJ1-1	TRBV27	CASSFFRSDEAFF	TGTGCCAGCAGTTTCTTCAGAAGCGATGAAGCTTTCTTT
NA	NA	TRBJ2-7	TRBV3-1	CASSPRTERRVF	TGTGCCAGCAGCCCACGGACGGAGAGGAGGGTCTTC
NA	NA	TRBJ2-2	TRBV11-2	CASSLRVGELFF	TGTGCCAGCAGCTTAAGGGTAGGGGAGCTGTTTTTT
few	NA	TRBJ2-5	TRBV11-2	CASSLGEWVQETQYF	TGTGCCAGCAGCTTGGGGGAATGGGTACAAGAGACCCAGTACTTC
NA	NA	TRBJ2-5	TRBV28	CASSAGEETQYF	TGTGCCAGCAGTGCAGGGGAAGAGACCCAGTACTTC
NA	NA	TRBJ1-2	TRBV9	CASRDASYGYTF	TGTGCCAGCAGGGACGCCTCCTATGGCTACACCTTC
NA	NA	TRBJ1-2	TRBV2	CASSEWAGGYGYTF	TGTGCCAGCAGTGAATGGGCCGGTGGCTATGGCTACACCTTC
NA	TRBD1	TRBJ1-4	TRBV7-9	CASSRGQGEQYEKLFF	TGTGCCAGCAGTCGTGGGCAGGGGGAACAATATGAAAAACTGTTTTTT
NA	TRBD2	TRBJ2-7	TRBV11-2	CASSDSGRLSEQYF	TGTGCCAGCAGCGATAGCGGGAGATTGAGCGAGCAGTACTTC
NA	NA	TRBJ2-1	TRBV27	CASSLQRVYNEQFF	TGTGCCAGCAGTTTACAGCGGGTCTACAATGAGCAGTTCTTC
NA	NA	TRBJ2-2	TRBV7-3	CASSYGAERELFF	TGTGCCAGCAGCTATGGGGCAGAAAGGGAGCTGTTTTTT
NA	NA	TRBJ2-5	TRBV6-5	CASSPHGGRETQYF	TGTGCCAGCAGTCCTCACGGCGGCCGCGAGACCCAGTACTTC
NA	TRBD2	TRBJ2-3	TRBV20-1	CSASPPSGSSDTQYF	TGCAGTGCTAGTCCCCCTAGCGGGAGTTCAGATACGCAGTATTTT
NA	NA	TRBJ2-3	TRBV7-2	CASSLWGRGTDTQYF	TGTGCCAGCAGCTTATGGGGGCGCGGGACAGATACGCAGTATTTT
NA	TRBD2	TRBJ2-1	TRBV7-3	CASSPWTSGDNEQFF	TGTGCCAGCAGCCCGTGGACTAGCGGAGACAATGAGCAGTTCTTC
NA	NA	TRBJ2-3	TRBV5-1	CASSLGERDTQYF	TGCGCCAGCAGCTTGGGGGAGAGGGATACGCAGTATTTT
NA	TRBD1	TRBJ2-7	TRBV28	CASSPGTASSYEQYF	TGTGCCAGCAGCCCCGGGACAGCCTCCTCCTACGAGCAGTACTTC
NA	NA	TRBJ2-3	TRBV28	CASTSSWGVQGSTDTQYF	TGTGCCAGCACTTCCTCCTGGGGGGTGCAGGGGAGCACAGATACGCAGTATTTT
NA	TRBD1	TRBJ2-1	TRBV18	CASSPTGGRNEQFF	TGTGCCAGCTCGCCTACAGGGGGCCGCAATGAGCAGTTCTTC
NA	TRBD1	TRBJ1-5	TRBV6-1	CASRVEGSGGNQPQHF	TGTGCCAGCAGAGTAGAAGGGTCAGGGGGAAATCAGCCCCAGCATTTT
NA	NA	TRBJ1-3	TRBV18	CASSPTGKTGNTIYF	TGTGCCAGCTCACCAACCGGGAAGACGGGAAACACCATATATTTT